The 17 T cell receptor beta chains listed next were all sequenced from one sample in a study of cytomegalovirus exposure and HLA in healthy donors. 13 Jbeta primers and 60 Vbeta primers were used for the PCR. Assay used: immunoSEQ multiplex PCR; TCRdb lists only in-frame clones, some missing. The sample lists approximately 69,000 clones, 60% to 80% occurring once. The sequenced sample was PBMCs. The receptors shown here come from a woman younger than 45 in good health and CMV-seropositive.

The chain combines TRBV27 with TRBJ2-7; no clear D. CDR3 size: 14 residues. V shed 3 bases and J shed 3 bases, with 12 bases lying between them. Germline V gene data show CDR1 as MNHEY and CDR2 as SMNVEV (reference sequence). The CDR3 reads CASSLYGAGYEQYF. The CDR3 DNA follows: TGTGCCAGCAGTTTGTATGGTGCCGGCTACGAGCAGTACTTC.

The chain is built from TRBV4-1 and TRBJ1-1, with 7 bases identical to TRBD1. Germline values: CDR1 MGHRA, CDR2 YSYEKL. Trimming removed 3 bases from V and 2 bases from J; junction bases left unmatched: 6. The CDR3 loop spans 15 amino acids. The chain's CDR3 is CASSHRQGLNTEAFF. The CDR3 bases are TGCGCCAGCAGCCATCGACAGGGCCTAAACACTGAAGCTTTCTTT.

The genes are TRBV4-3 and TRBJ1-4, with a tentative D call TRBD1 (6 bases). The length of the CDR3 is 14 residues. The V gene lost 2 bases and the J gene lost 3 bases, with 7 bases spanning the gap. Per the germline V gene, CDR1 is LGHNA and CDR2 is YSLEER. CDR3 in amino acids: CASSQTGSNEKLFF. The CDR3 nucleotides are TGCGCCAGCAGCCAAACAGGGTCTAATGAAAAACTGTTTTTT.

This clone was observed a few times. The chain combines TRBV9 with TRBJ2-7; 7 bases are a match to TRBD1. The J segment lost 4 bases and the V segment lost 2 bases, leaving 9 bases of the junction unmatched. The CDR3 sequence is 15 residues long. Germline V gene sequence: CDR1 SGDLS, CDR2 YYNGEE. CDR3 region: CASSVGGDRGYEQYF. In DNA, the CDR3 is TGTGCCAGCAGCGTCGGTGGGGACAGAGGATACGAGCAGTACTTC.

The chain joins TRBV7-7 to TRBJ2-6; no reliable D call. CDR3 length: 16 amino acids. The germline V and J ends were trimmed by 5 bases and 0 bases, with 11 bases remaining between them. Germline lookup yields CDR1 SSHAT and CDR2 FNYEAQ (reference sequence). The CDR3 DNA reads as TGTGCCAGCAGCCCCCTAGGCATCTCTGGGGCCAACGTCCTGACTTTC. Amino acid sequence: CASSPLGISGANVLTF. The full variable domain, completed using reference TRBV7-7 and TRBJ2-6, is GAGVSQSPRYKVTKRGQDVTLRCDPISSHATLYWYQQALGQGPEFLTYFNYEAQPDKSGLPSDRFSAERPEGSISTLTIQRTEQRDSAMYRCASSPLGISGANVLTFGAGSRLTVL.

The V and J genes are TRBV7-9 and TRBJ2-4; D is perhaps TRBD1 (6 bases). Germline V gene lookup returns CDR1 SEHNR and CDR2 FQNEAQ (reference sequence). Deletions cut 4 bases from V and 7 bases from J, with 20 bases between. There are 16 residues in the CDR3. The CDR3 coding sequence is TGTGCCAGCAGCTATCCACCAGGGGCCGAGGAGAACATTCAGTACTTC. Translating it yields CASSYPPGAEENIQYF.

The chain joins TRBV28 to TRBJ2-7; 7 bases are a match to TRBD2. J was trimmed by 1 base and V by 5 bases; bases with no gene match: 2. The CDR3 consists of 13 residues. The germline CDR1 and CDR2 sequences are MDHEN and SYDVKM. The CDR3 DNA follows: TGTGCCAGCAGTGGGGGGGGATCCTACGAGCAGTACTTC. Translation: CASSGGGSYEQYF.

This chain uses TRBV2 with TRBJ2-7, with TRBD1 matching 9 bases. V trimming: 6 bases; J trimming: 3 bases; junction bases outside the gene matches: 3. CDR1 and CDR2 from the germline V gene are SNHLY and FYNNEI. This CDR3 spans 13 amino acids. The CDR3 DNA is TGTGCCAGCAGGGACAGGGGTCGCTACGAGCAGTACTTC. This sequence encodes CASRDRGRYEQYF.

The V gene is TRBV4-3, the J gene TRBJ2-3, with D tentatively TRBD2 (6 bases). V lost 3 bases to trimming and J lost 0 bases, with 13 bases between them. The CDR3 extends over 16 amino acids. Germline CDR1 LGHNA, CDR2 YSLEER. CDR3 region: CASSQVPGLSTDTQYF. The CDR3 DNA follows: TGCGCCAGCAGCCAGGTCCCGGGACTCAGCACAGATACGCAGTATTTT.

This clone was seen a handful of times. The J gene is TRBJ2-1, the V gene TRBV7-6; TRBD2 is a possible D gene (5 bases). Between the trimmed V and J ends, which lost 2 bases and 8 bases, there was a span of 10 bases. Germline CDR1 and CDR2: SGHVS and FNYEAQ. The CDR3 covers 13 residues. Here the CDR3 reads CASSLSGWDEQFF. CDR3 DNA sequence: TGTGCCAGCAGCTTATCGGGGTGGGATGAGCAGTTCTTC.

The chain has TRBV9 and TRBJ1-5; no definite D call. The germline V gene encodes CDR1 SGDLS and CDR2 YYNGEE. With 4 bases removed from V and 4 bases from J, the gap between germline ends came to 15 bases. The CDR3 contains 15 residues. CDR3 region: CASSTRPSVNQPQHF. The DNA of the CDR3 is TGTGCCAGCAGCACCCGCCCATCGGTTAATCAGCCCCAGCATTTT. The entire variable domain, with the rest obtained from reference TRBV9 and TRBJ1-5, is as follows: DSGVTQTPKHLITATGQRVTLRCSPRSGDLSVYWYQQSLDQGLQFLIQYYNGEERAKGNILERFSAQQFPDLHSELNLSSLELGDSALYFCASSTRPSVNQPQHFGDGTRLSIL.

This clone has only a few counts. The V gene is TRBV6-1, the J gene TRBJ1-5; D unresolved. V gave up 11 bases and J gave up 2 bases, with 16 bases separating them. The CDR3 sequence is 14 residues long. Looked up from germline, CDR1 is MNHNS and CDR2 is SASEGT. The CDR3 region has the DNA TGTGCCTCCCTCCTCGTTTCGGGCAATCAGCCCCAGCATTTT. Its translation is CASLLVSGNQPQHF.

The chain recombines TRBV20-1 with TRBJ2-1, with a tentative D call TRBD1 (5 bases). Germline loops: CDR1 DFQATT, CDR2 SNEGSKA (reference sequence). Trimming took off 2 bases at V and 12 bases at J, with 11 bases between the two ends. The length of the CDR3 is 11 residues. For the CDR3, the DNA is TGCAGTGCTAGATCGACAGTAACGCAGTTCTTC. Its translation: CSARSTVTQFF.

The chain recombines TRBV2 with TRBJ2-1; 12 bases fit TRBD2. This CDR3 comprises 15 residues. V trimming: 6 bases; J trimming: 4 bases; junction bases outside the gene matches: 4. Germline-derived CDR1 and CDR2 are SNHLY and FYNNEI. CDR3 coding DNA: TGTGCCAGCAGGAGGGGACTAGCGGGTTACAATGAGCAGTTCTTC. Translated: CASRRGLAGYNEQFF.

The chain employs TRBV6-5 and TRBJ2-7; 9 nucleotides align to TRBD1. V trimming: 6 bases; J trimming: 3 bases; junction bases outside the gene matches: 9. This CDR3 is 15 amino acids long. Germline CDR1 reads MNHEY; CDR2 reads SVGAGI. Here the CDR3 reads CASSAIRTGDYEQYF. For the CDR3, the DNA is TGTGCCAGCAGCGCCATCAGGACAGGGGACTACGAGCAGTACTTC.

This chain connects TRBV15 to TRBJ2-7; TRBD1 matches at 7 bases. The CDR3 totals 12 residues. Germline CDR1 LNHNV, CDR2 YYDKDF (reference sequence). The V and J ends lost 5 bases and 5 bases, in that order; junction bases with no gene match: 3. The CDR3 region is CATSEQGNEQYF. The DNA of the CDR3 is TGTGCCACCAGCGAACAGGGGAACGAGCAGTACTTC.

The J gene is TRBJ2-2, the V gene TRBV4-1, with D unresolved. This CDR3 contains 17 residues. The germline CDR1 and CDR2 sequences are MGHRA and YSYEKL. Trimming stripped 3 bases from V and 6 bases from J, with 20 bases between. CDR3 coding DNA: TGCGCCAGCAGCCACGACACAACTCCCCTATCACCCGGGGAGCTGTTTTTT. Protein product: CASSHDTTPLSPGELFF.